The present T cell receptor beta chain was sequenced within a study of blood T cell repertoires in COVID-19. Study details: Material from acute and convalescent COVID-19 was sourced from the United States, Italy and Spain.

The germline V gene encodes CDR1 ENHRY and CDR2 SYGVKD. The CDR3 extends over 13 amino acids. The J segment lost 2 bases and the V segment lost 9 bases, leaving 6 bases of the junction unmatched. Adults between roughly 18 and 90 years of age took part from fewer than 30 US areas. Assignment of participants to cohorts was predicated upon participant-reported clinical history. All recovered Cohort 3 donors got two negative PCRs, got clearance, or saw symptom resolution. Data came from immunoSEQ multiplex PCR; TCRdb stores just in-frame clones and leaves some out. Found here are about 390,000 clones, 80% to 90% of them singletons; the top ten hold around 9.3%.

This TCR was sampled from a woman in her fifties or sixties who had recovered from COVID-19. V is TRBV10-3 and J is TRBJ1-1; TRBD1 agrees at 7 bases. The source material was PBMCs or T cells enriched from blood (not recorded which). The CDR3 sequence is CAMTTGINTEAFF. The CDR3 nucleotides read TGTGCCATGACGACAGGGATCAACACTGAAGCTTTCTTT.